This T cell receptor (beta chain) emerged from a study of shared clonotypes between healthy human individuals. Trimming took off 5 bases at V and 8 bases at J, with 15 bases between the two ends. Germline V gene sequence: CDR1 SGHVS, CDR2 FQNEAQ. The CDR3 length is 14 residues. The sorted-subset replicate PCRs were given around 200 ng DNA, which is tens of thousands of T cell genomes. Measured with immunoSEQ multiplex PCR; TCRdb has only the in-frame clones, and not every one. This sample has a few hundred thousand clones, with over 70% found just once. The chain carries TRBV7-8 and TRBJ1-4; D call uncertain. The specimen sequenced was memory CD4+ T cells sorted from blood. Sample subset: CD45RA-negative fraction. The source is a man aged 25 to 40 in good health. As DNA, the CDR3 is TGTGCCAGCAGCCCGAGGAGGGCGAGGGAAAAACTGTTTTTT. Translated: CASSPRRAREKLFF.